Below, one T cell receptor beta chain is given with its context. The antigen remains undetermined. Individuals who donated were healthy Caucasians from Russia aged 6 to 90. Extraction yielded at least 6 micrograms of total RNA per sample. Together with a sample-barcoded 5' primer, a J-beta primer mix was included in a second PCR lasting roughly 6 to 12 cycles. TCRdb used MiXCR to reprocess the 5' RACE reads, holding one entry per CDR3 protein. The sample lists around 800,000 distinct CDR3 sequences, less than 60% occurring once. This sample stems from a study of blood T cells in healthy people across ages. About the research overall: When template switching was applied, about one barcoded beta molecule was captured per two T cells. Points from the study as a whole: Researchers deemed the diversity estimates from one million T cells underestimates.

This TCR derives from a man at least 80 years old in good health. Sequenced: blood.

Written as DNA, the CDR3 is TGTGCCATCAGTCGGGGACACCTGAACACTGAAGCTTTCTTT. Its protein is CAISRGHLNTEAFF. This sequence joins TRBV10-3 and TRBJ1-1; weak D call: TRBD1 (6 bases). This CDR3 contains 14 residues. Germline lookup yields CDR1 ENHRY and CDR2 SYGVKD. The V end was cut by 5 bases, the J end by 0 bases, with 10 bases between.